This TCR beta chain was observed in a study of prognosis after radiotherapy for stage I lung cancer (dated by TCRdb to the early 2020s). With respect to the entire study: Between early 2018 and January 2019, around 19 patients with stage I NSCLC were enrolled in Nanjing, China. The patients included 12 to 15 who had newly diagnosed primary stage I lung tumors, along with about 5 others who had oligometastatic NSCLC after their primary tumor had been surgically resected. All patients were considered medically inoperable, owing to comorbidities in roughly 11 and refusal of surgery in over five. The cohort comprised 13 men and six or seven women with a median age of almost 75 years, ranging from 53 to 84 years. Squamous cell carcinoma histology was identified in seven patients, and adenocarcinoma histology was identified in about twelve patients. Using image-guided IMRT or VMAT, SBRT was delivered in 3 to 5 fractions at a biologically effective dose of at least 100 Gy. SBRT was not combined with any concurrent therapy in any patient. About 20% of the 19 patients developed distant metastases after SBRT, at a median of around seven months; the other 15 showed no significant progression. This study profiled peripheral blood TCR beta repertoires from stage I NSCLC patients before and after stereotactic body radiotherapy and linked the repertoires to distant failure. A total of roughly 38 blood samples from approximately 19 patients were sequenced, with one sample obtained before and one obtained after SBRT for each patient.

No patient had a history of other malignancies or prior chemotherapy or radiotherapy, and all had node-negative disease on CT and PET/CT. At each of the two time points, around 5.7 milliliters of peripheral venous blood were collected into EDTA tubes. Ficoll-Paque Plus density-gradient centrifugation was used to isolate PBMCs. Right after collection, samples were placed at -80 degrees C and kept there until analysis. This clonotype was found many times. The specificity of this receptor is unknown. Base qualities are not provided; no much larger clone lies one nucleotide away. The V end loses 4 bases and the J end loses 7 bases, and a stretch of 14 bases separates them. The CDR3 runs 14 residues from the cysteine to the phenylalanine. CDR3 DNA only is kept here, 42 bases in frame from base 1. CDR1 SGHRS and CDR2 YFSETQ were looked up in the germline V gene. The paper as a whole reports these results and caveats: All reported P values were unadjusted for multiple comparisons. Tumor specificity of expanded TCR clones was not determined. TRBV and TRBJ usage frequencies reportedly differed by metastasis status, in two V genes at baseline and in nine V and two J genes after SBRT. The small cohort and short follow-up limited the study, so independent validation of the findings is needed. Post-SBRT Shannon entropy and its change from baseline were lower in patients who developed distant metastases; baseline Shannon entropy was not associated with metastases. After SBRT, the number of unique TCR clones decreased (median around 10,000 before versus 6,861 after; Wilcoxon paired P=0.011).

The TCR beta CDR3 region was amplified from genomic DNA by two rounds of multiplex PCR. In the first PCR round, primers specific to each TRBV and TRBJ gene were used, and the primer sequences were filed in Chinese patent CN105087789A. The second PCR round used universal primers. The Roche High Pure PCR Template Preparation Kit was used to extract genomic DNA from frozen PBMCs. The libraries underwent paired-end sequencing with 151 bp reads on an Illumina HiSeq 3000. The authors' analysis ran thus. CutAdapt was used to remove raw reads lacking the multiplex PCR primer sequences. High-quality paired reads were merged into contigs with PEAR. TRB V, D and J gene segments were assigned to each contig with MiXCR by alignment to reference sequences. To remove sequencing errors, CDR3 sequences were clustered according to base quality and sequence similarity. Shannon entropy, normalized by the natural log of the productive TCR sequence number, served as the measure of diversity. To get clonality, Shannon entropy was divided by the natural log of the number of unique clonotypes, and that result was subtracted from one. Using the Youden index from ROC curves, the researchers picked the repertoire-metric cut-offs for progression-free survival, and all analyses were carried out in R 3.5.3. Using fastp trimming at Q25 and MiXCR clonotype assembly, TCRdb reanalyzed the public sequencing data and kept in-frame beta chains. When rows share a CDR3 protein, they turn into one entry using the most common DNA and genes. None of the V and J calls come from the authors' own analysis; TCRdb made them. Across this sample there are roughly 23,000 distinct CDR3 sequences, with approximately 39% seen only once. 57% of the sample belongs to the ten largest clones.

The sequence derives from a donor over 45 with non-small cell lung cancer. This material consisted of PBMCs, taken before or after stereotactic body radiation therapy (not recorded which). In this chain, TRBV5-1 is recombined with TRBJ2-2; perhaps TRBD2 is the D gene, with 5 bases matching. The base sequence is TGCGCCAGCAGCGTCCTCGCCGGGGACGGGGAGCTGTTTTTT. Its translation is CASSVLAGDGELFF.